The sequence of this T cell receptor (beta chain) was determined in a study of PD-1 blockade in classical Hodgkin lymphoma. Study results and limitations: In CD4+ cells, TCR diversity went up significantly by C4D1, but in CD8+ cells it did not.

In the case of this clone: Antigen specificity is unknown.

Every patient experienced relapse after autologous stem cell transplantation, and brentuximab vedotin exposure varied. Using immunoSEQ multiplex PCR, the repertoire was profiled, and TCRdb retains in-frame clones only, with some absent. This table holds roughly 28,000 clones, 78% found once. The source was peripheral blood mononuclear cells (PBMCs), collected before the second cycle of nivolumab. The receptor was isolated from a human donor with classical Hodgkin lymphoma.

This CDR3 reads CASSQDWGMSYEQYF. The CDR3 DNA reads TGTGCCAGCAGCCAAGACTGGGGGATGTCCTACGAGCAGTACTTC. The chain links TRBV14 to TRBJ2-7, with D possibly being TRBD1 or TRBD2 (5 bases each). The CDR3 runs 15 residues. Between the trimmed V and J ends, which lost 0 bases and 1 base, there was a span of 10 bases. Germline V gene lookup returns CDR1 SGHDN and CDR2 FVKESK.